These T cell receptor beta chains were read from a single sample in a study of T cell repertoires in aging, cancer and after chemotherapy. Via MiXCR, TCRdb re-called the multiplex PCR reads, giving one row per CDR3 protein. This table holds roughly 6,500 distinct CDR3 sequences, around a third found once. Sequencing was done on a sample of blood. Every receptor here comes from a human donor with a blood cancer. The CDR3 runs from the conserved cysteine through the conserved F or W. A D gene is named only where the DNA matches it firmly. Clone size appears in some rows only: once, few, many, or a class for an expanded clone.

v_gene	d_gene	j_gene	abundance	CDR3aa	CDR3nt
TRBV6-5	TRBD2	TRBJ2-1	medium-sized	CASGGRVNEQFF	TGTGCCAGCGGCGGGAGGGTCAATGAGCAGTTCTTC
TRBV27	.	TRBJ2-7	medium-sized	CASSQLRGTYEQYF	TGTGCCAGCAGTCAGCTTAGGGGGACCTACGAGCAGTACTTC
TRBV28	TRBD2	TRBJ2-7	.	CASRSIVLREGRFHEQYF	TGTGCCAGCAGATCCATCGTCCTGCGGGAGGGCCGATTCCACGAGCAGTACTTC
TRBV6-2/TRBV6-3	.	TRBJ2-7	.	CASSQDHGEQYF	TGTGCCAGCAGCCAAGATCACGGAGAGCAGTACTTC
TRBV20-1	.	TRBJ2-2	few	CSAPLRGSGGELFF	TGCAGTGCCCCCCTCAGGGGATCGGGCGGGGAGCTGTTTTTT
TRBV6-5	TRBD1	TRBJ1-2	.	CASGTGSYGYTF	TGTGCCAGCGGGACAGGGAGTTATGGCTACACCTTC
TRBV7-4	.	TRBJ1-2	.	CASSLGSSGYTF	TGTGCCAGCAGCTTAGGGTCCTCCGGCTACACCTTC
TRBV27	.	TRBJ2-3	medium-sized	CASSGGTDTQYF	TGTGCCAGCAGTGGGGGCACAGATACGCAGTATTTT
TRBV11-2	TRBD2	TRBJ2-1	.	CASSSSGGADEQFF	TGTGCCAGCAGCTCTAGCGGGGGGGCCGATGAGCAGTTCTTC
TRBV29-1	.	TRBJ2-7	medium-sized	CSVEGLPGEQYF	TGCAGCGTTGAAGGGCTCCCGGGGGAGCAGTACTTC
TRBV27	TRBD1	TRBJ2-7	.	CASSRIGTGVGEQYF	TGTGCCAGCAGCAGAATCGGGACAGGGGTTGGCGAGCAGTACTTC
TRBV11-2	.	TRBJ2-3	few	CASTLPPPGQGPYF	TGTGCCAGCACCCTACCCCCTCCGGGGCAGGGCCCGTATTTT
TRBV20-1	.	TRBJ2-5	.	CSAREGAGETQYF	TGCAGTGCTAGGGAGGGGGCAGGTGAGACCCAGTACTTC
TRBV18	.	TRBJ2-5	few	CASSLRGQETQYF	TGTGCCAGCTCACTCCGGGGGCAAGAGACCCAGTACTTC
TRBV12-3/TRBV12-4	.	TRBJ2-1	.	CASSLMDSGNEQFF	TGTGCCAGCAGTTTGATGGACAGTGGGAATGAGCAGTTCTTC
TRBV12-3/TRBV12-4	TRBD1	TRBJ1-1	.	CASSSIQGMVLAFF	TGTGCCAGCAGTTCGATACAGGGGATGGTGTTGGCTTTCTTT
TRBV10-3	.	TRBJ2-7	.	CASGDTSSYEQYF	TGTGCCTCCGGGGATACGAGCTCCTACGAGCAGTACTTC